This T cell receptor (beta chain) stems from a study of T cell changes during pregnancy in multiple sclerosis. The CDR3 contains 12 residues. V gave up 5 bases and J gave up 9 bases; unmatched junction bases: 4. CDR1 and CDR2 from the germline V gene are MNHEY and SVGAGI. Produced via immunoSEQ multiplex PCR; TCRdb's table is partial and in-frame only. Of about 30,000 clones in the sample, around 93% are singletons; the top ten hold approximately 0.41%. The sample in question was CD4+ T cells from peripheral blood mononuclear cells, obtained after pregnancy. The receptor's source is a female donor with multiple sclerosis, enrolled in a pregnancy study. V and J are TRBV6-5 and TRBJ2-1; 7 bases align to TRBD1. The CDR3 here is CASSRQGAEQFF. The CDR3 DNA is TGTGCCAGCAGTCGACAGGGCGCTGAGCAGTTCTTC.